The rows below give T cell receptor beta chains drawn from one sample of a study of blood T cells in healthy people across ages. TCRdb re-called the 5' RACE reads through MiXCR, storing one row per CDR3 protein. The repertoire holds fewer than 950,000 distinct CDR3 sequences, with roughly 53% as singletons. Specimen: blood. Receptor source: a man older than 75 in good health. Both conserved end residues are part of each CDR3. D genes are given only for firm matches. Size is omitted from some rows. Given values are once, few, many or a class for expanded clones.

few TRBJ2-5 TRBV7-9 NA TGTGCCAGCAGCTTAGGCCGAAATAACCAAGAGACCCAGTACTTC CASSLGRNNQETQYF
NA TRBJ1-2 TRBV20-1 NA TGCAGTGCTAGCCCGAGCCCGGGTGGCTACACCTTC CSASPSPGGYTF
few TRBJ2-1 TRBV12-3/TRBV12-4 TRBD1 TGTGCCAGCAGCCTCCCAAGGGACAGGGTCAATGAGCAGTTCTTC CASSLPRDRVNEQFF
NA TRBJ2-5 TRBV11-2 NA TGTGCCAGCAGCTTAGGGCCCGTTTATACGAATGAGCGGTACTTC CASSLGPVYTNERYF
few TRBJ1-4 TRBV5-1 NA TGCGCCAGCAGCCGGGACCTTAATGAAAAACTGTTTTTT CASSRDLNEKLFF
few TRBJ2-7 TRBV27 NA TGTGCCAGCAGTGCCGACAGGCTAACCTCCTACGAGCAGTACTTC CASSADRLTSYEQYF
NA TRBJ2-3 TRBV5-6 TRBD2 TGTGCCAGCAGCTCTCTAGCGGGAGGCAGATACGCGTATTTT CASSSLAGGRYAYF
NA TRBJ2-1 TRBV3-1 TRBD2 TGTGCCAGCAGCCAAGTACGTGCGGGAGTTCTGTTCTTC CASSQVRAGVLFF
few TRBJ1-1 TRBV2 NA TGTGCCAGCAGGGTCGCACAGGGTGTGGCTGAAGCTTTCTTT CASRVAQGVAEAFF
NA TRBJ2-7 TRBV2 TRBD1 TGTGCCAGCGGCCGGCGGACAGGGGAAACATACGAGCAGTACTTC CASGRRTGETYEQYF
few TRBJ2-1 TRBV15 TRBD2 TGTGCCACCAGCCCTGGACTAGCGGGCGATGAGCAGTTCTTC CATSPGLAGDEQFF
NA TRBJ2-3 TRBV9 NA TGTGCCAGCAGCCCCCGTGAAGGGAGGGATACGCAGTATTTT CASSPREGRDTQYF
few TRBJ2-7 TRBV5-1 TRBD1 TGCGCCAGCGCGACAGGGACCCCCTACGAGCAGTACTTC CASATGTPYEQYF
NA TRBJ2-5 TRBV6-5 NA TGTGCCAGCAGCCAAGGGGCAGGGGAGTACTTC CASSQGAGEYF
NA TRBJ2-6 TRBV4-2 NA TGTGCCAGCAGCCAAGGACAGCCCTCTGGGGCCAACGTCCTGACTTTC CASSQGQPSGANVLTF
NA TRBJ1-2 TRBV7-9 NA TGTGCCAGCAGCGTAGATCTCCGGAGCTATGGCTACACCTTC CASSVDLRSYGYTF
NA TRBJ2-1 TRBV12-3/TRBV12-4 TRBD2 TGTGCCAGCAGCTCTGGGGGGGGGGGACGTTACAATGAGCAGTTCTTC CASSSGGGGRYNEQFF
NA TRBJ2-6 TRBV6-2/TRBV6-3 TRBD2 TGTGCCAGCAGTTACCGACTAGCGGGAGACCCTGGGGCCAACGTCCTGACTTTC CASSYRLAGDPGANVLTF
NA TRBJ2-1 TRBV5-1 NA TGCGCCAGCATGGAAGGGGCTGAGCAGTTCTTC CASMEGAEQFF
NA TRBJ2-3 TRBV7-3 NA TGTGCCAGCAGCTTACGCCAGGGTGGCGCAGATACGCAGTATTTT CASSLRQGGADTQYF
NA TRBJ2-5 TRBV6-2/TRBV6-3 TRBD2 TGTGCCAGCAGTTCGTATAGCGGGAGTAAAGAGACCCAGTACTTC CASSSYSGSKETQYF
NA TRBJ2-1 TRBV20-1 NA TGCAGTGCTAGCAGGGGGGCCCGCTCCTACAATGAGCAGTTCTTC CSASRGARSYNEQFF
NA TRBJ2-7 TRBV4-1 TRBD2 TGCGCCAGCAGCCGGACCCGAGCGGGGGGACAAGAGCAGTACTTC CASSRTRAGGQEQYF
NA TRBJ2-1 TRBV6-6 TRBD2 TGTGCCAGCTCCGGGGGGAACAATGAGCAGTTCTTC CASSGGNNEQFF
few TRBJ2-7 TRBV12-3/TRBV12-4 TRBD1 TGTGCCAGCAGTCCGGGACAGCACTACGAGCAGTACTTC CASSPGQHYEQYF
once TRBJ1-2 TRBV29-1 NA TGCAGCGTTGGGGCGTCTAAGGGCTACACCTTC CSVGASKGYTF
few TRBJ2-5 TRBV5-5 NA TGTGCCAGCAGCTTAGTACGGCAGGGCATCGAGACCCAGTACTTC CASSLVRQGIETQYF